What follows describes a single T cell receptor beta chain. Method: immunoSEQ multiplex PCR; TCRdb's copy keeps in-frame clones and lacks some. The top ten hold about 15% of the sample, which has over 100,000 clones, 84% seen once. This sample was included in a study of T cell responses to AZD1222 COVID-19 vaccine. Study information: Pooling covered second doses at about 4 or about 12 weeks.

V lost 3 bases and J lost 4, with 16 bases in between. This CDR3 is 16 amino acids long. Germline assignment: CDR1 LGHDT and CDR2 YNNKEL (reference sequence). The chain employs TRBV3-1 (or the pseudogene TRBV3-2) and TRBJ1-3; D is perhaps TRBD1 (5 bases). The material was peripheral blood, obtained on day 0 of AZD1222 vaccination. This clonotype was sampled from an adult in good health. The CDR3 here is CASSHLGAAGGNTIYF. CDR3 nucleotide sequence: TGTGCCAGCAGCCACTTGGGTGCGGCAGGGGGAAACACCATATATTTT.